Sequencing of this T cell receptor beta chain was carried out in a study of blood T cell repertoires in COVID-19 (dated by TCRdb to the early 2020s). At the level of the whole study: The collaborator samples originated in the United States, Italy and Spain and spanned the acute and convalescent phases of COVID-19. Samples were obtained from the ongoing ImmuneRACE study (first 160 participants) and from over a thousand subjects provided by 6 global collaborators. A de-identified subject ID, COVID-19 status, age in years and sex were almost always included in the sample metadata. The repertoires were made available in a free public database intended to serve as a resource for research on the immune response to SARS-CoV-2. HLA class I and class II types, where available, came from metadata supplied by the sample provider rather than from assay-based typing. Subjects who had been exposed to COVID-19, were actively infected with it, or had recovered from it provided the deeply sampled blood TCRbeta repertoires that made up the dataset. The material from the prospective study consisted of cDNA or gDNA derived from T cells, B-cell-depleted T cells, or PBMCs.

The immunoSEQ Assay, a bias-controlled multiplex PCR, was used to amplify TCRbeta CDR3 regions from genomic DNA. In the authors' own workflow: Within the assay, amplification of reference gene primers was used to estimate how many nucleated cells each sample contained. To quantify the absolute abundance of each unique TCRbeta CDR3 rearrangement, sequence reads were collapsed and filtered. For each sample, productive Simpson clonality was calculated as the square root of Simpson's diversity index over productive rearrangements. TCRdb retrieved this table from immuneACCESS and kept in-frame rearrangements only. Not all clones are present; in checked studies, unresolved V genes account for under half, and no reason is known for the remainder. That table gives V, J and clone size, and the DNA gave D and trimming. The sample includes 490,000 or so clones, with 75% to 90% observed a single time. Of the sample, roughly 8% falls within the top ten clones.

The research as a whole found: The quantity of clinical and demographic metadata differed by source and by participant and was supplied without curation.

As encoded in the germline V gene, CDR1 is SNHLY while CDR2 is FYNNEI. V is trimmed back by 2 bases and J by 0 bases, and the junction contains 16 bases that no gene match accounts for. The CDR3 measures 20 amino acids from cysteine to phenylalanine. Only the CDR3 part of the read is kept: 60 bases, read in frame from the first base. Enrolling through a virtual design, the prospective study's participants ranged in age from roughly 18 to 90 years and lived across more than 20 United States geographic areas. To assign participants to cohorts, the prospective study relied on clinical history that participants themselves reported in a screening survey and a study questionnaire. For ImmuneRACE Cohort 3, a participant was defined as recovered based on two consecutive negative NP/OP PCR tests, clearance by a healthcare professional, or resolution of symptoms. Each participant in the prospective study had whole blood, serum and a nasopharyngeal or oropharyngeal swab collected by mobile phlebotomists. Over a roughly two-month period, participants in the prospective study had the option of providing additional blood draws and questionnaires. Before DNA extraction, blood samples from the prospective study were shipped at room temperature or frozen.

Note on this clone: The clone's antigen remains unknown. No base quality information exists; no much larger clone differs at one position.

The chain was built from TRBV2 and TRBJ2-3; 8 bases in the junction line up with TRBD2. The receptor was isolated from an older woman who had recovered from COVID-19. The sequencing input was PBMCs or T cells enriched from blood (not recorded which). CDR3 reads: CASSEYPPTSASLSTDTQYF. In nucleotide form, the sequence is TGTGCCAGCAGTGAATACCCCCCGACTAGCGCGAGCCTTAGCACAGATACGCAGTATTTT.